These 10 T cell receptor beta chains were sequenced from one sample in a study of tumour-infiltrating T cells in Burkitt lymphoma. TCRdb keeps only in-frame clones here, not all; method: immunoSEQ multiplex PCR. The sample has 4,900 or so clones; roughly 11% are singletons. The sequenced material came from tumor tissue. The receptors come from a human donor with diffuse large B-cell lymphoma.

The chain joins TRBV27 to TRBJ1-1; no reliable D call. The CDR3 extends over 14 amino acids. Trimming removed 0 bases from V and 5 bases from J, with 10 bases in between. Germline lookup yields CDR1 MNHEY and CDR2 SMNVEV (reference sequence). CDR3 nucleotides: TGTGCCAGCAGTTTATCGGGAGGGCTGACTGAAGCTTTCTTT. Protein product: CASSLSGGLTEAFF.

This clone was seen only a few times. The V call is TRBV5-1, the J call TRBJ2-5; D call uncertain. The CDR3 runs 13 residues. Germline assignment: CDR1 SGHRS and CDR2 YFSETQ. Between the trimmed V and J ends, which lost 0 bases and 7 bases, there was a span of 10 bases. The CDR3 DNA reads as TGCGCCAGCAGCTTGGACTGGGGTGCGACCCAGTACTTC. Protein sequence: CASSLDWGATQYF.

V gene TRBV5-1 combines with J gene TRBJ2-7, with TRBD2 as a possible D gene (6 bases). The germline V gene encodes CDR1 SGHRS and CDR2 YFSETQ. V lost 0 bases and J lost 4, with 11 bases in between. The CDR3 runs to 14 residues. The CDR3 is CASSLAPGTYEQYF. CDR3 coding DNA: TGCGCCAGCAGCTTGGCCCCAGGGACTTACGAGCAGTACTTC. The variable domain in full, completed from reference TRBV5-1 and TRBJ2-7, reads KAGVTQTPRYLIKTRGQQVTLSCSPISGHRSVSWYQQTPGQGLQFLFEYFSETQRNKGNFPGRFSGRQFSNSRSEMNVSTLELGDSALYLCASSLAPGTYEQYFGPGTRLTVT.

The V gene is TRBV6-5, the J gene TRBJ1-4; D not resolved. This CDR3 is built from 16 residues. Germline CDR1 reads MNHEY; CDR2 reads SVGAGI. V lost 0 bases and J 4 bases, leaving 12 bases between the germline ends. The CDR3 sequence is CASSYSRDVDNEKLFF. CDR3 coding DNA: TGTGCCAGCAGTTACTCAAGGGATGTTGATAATGAAAAACTGTTTTTT.

This chain uses TRBV30 with TRBJ1-1; D is unresolved. This CDR3 region has 18 residues. CDR1 is GTSNPN and CDR2 is SVGIG in the germline V gene (reference sequence). Trimming removed 0 bases from V and 0 bases from J, with 20 bases in between. The CDR3 nucleotides are TGTGCCTGGAGTGTAAACCCCCGGATTTCTTACATGAACACTGAAGCTTTCTTT. Its protein is CAWSVNPRISYMNTEAFF.

The gene calls are TRBV6-5 and TRBJ1-6; D not certain. The V end lost 7 bases, the J end lost 9 bases, and 16 bases lay between the germline ends. CDR3 length: 14 residues. Germline assignment: CDR1 MNHEY and CDR2 SVGAGI. CDR3 nucleotide sequence: TGTGCCAGCACTAACGGGCAGCATCGTTCACCCCTCCACTTT. The encoded protein is CASTNGQHRSPLHF.

V is TRBV14 and J is TRBJ1-1; D is perhaps TRBD1 (5 bases). This CDR3 region has 13 residues. Per the germline V gene, CDR1 is SGHDN and CDR2 is FVKESK. Trimming shortened V by 2 bases and J by 8 bases, and 12 bases separated the two germline ends. This CDR3 is CASSQNGASEAFF. CDR3 DNA: TGTGCCAGCAGCCAAAACGGGGCGTCGGAAGCTTTCTTT.

This clone was counted a few times. V and J are TRBV7-9 and TRBJ2-1; D perhaps matches TRBD1 (6 bases). Germline V gives CDR1 SEHNR, CDR2 FQNEAQ (reference sequence). CDR3 length equals 15 residues. Trimming stripped 1 base from V and 4 bases from J, with 11 bases between. CDR3 protein: CASSLVRGGYNEQFF. As DNA, the CDR3 is TGTGCCAGCAGCTTAGTCCGAGGGGGATACAATGAGCAGTTCTTC.

This clone has more than one count but fewer than ten. J is TRBJ1-3 and V is TRBV10-3, with 8 bases identical to TRBD1. Trimming took 5 bases from V and 2 from J; bases not matched to a gene: 2. Germline CDR1 is ENHRY and CDR2 is SYGVKD. The CDR3 length is 14 residues. In DNA, the CDR3 is TGTGCCATCAGTACGGACAGGGCTGGAAACACCATATATTTT. Translating it yields CAISTDRAGNTIYF.

The rearrangement links TRBV7-6 to TRBJ2-3; a possible D gene is TRBD2 (6 bases). Trimming stripped 8 bases from V and 6 bases from J, with 15 bases between. The CDR3 has 13 residues. The germline V gene encodes CDR1 SGHVS and CDR2 FNYEAQ. The CDR3 coding sequence is TGTGCCAGCGGCGACGGGAGTGGGGATACGCAGTATTTT. It translates to CASGDGSGDTQYF.